Here is one T cell receptor beta chain with its context. Which antigen it targets is not known. Per-base qualities were not stored, and no clone one base away is much larger. This sample is part of a study of response to subunit inactivated influenza vaccine (dated by TCRdb to 2016 to 2018). Looking at the study overall: The study used deep quantitative T cell receptor repertoire profiling to track responses to a trivalent subunit inactivated influenza vaccine.

There are 17 amino acids in the CDR3, from cysteine to phenylalanine inclusive. Solely the CDR3 DNA is kept, with 51 bases framed from the first base. In the germline V gene, CDR1 corresponds to MNHEY and CDR2 to SVGEGT. The V end gives up 2 bases and the J end 2 bases, leaving 7 bases in the junction not matched to a gene. Library preparation employed RT-PCR. The listed sequencing device is Illumina HiSeq 2500. TCRdb applied fastp at Q25 and MiXCR to the public reads, then kept only in-frame beta chains. Records with the same CDR3 protein are collapsed into one entry carrying the most frequent genes and DNA. The sample table shows roughly 170,000 distinct CDR3 sequences, and 9.2% are seen once. Together, the top ten hold 9.5% to 13% of the sample. What the authors observed across the whole study: The authors proposed that each seasonal influenza vaccination may bring in only a limited number of new T cells.

The TCR comes from a man aged 50-59 years who received an inactivated influenza vaccine. Donor details come from another sample of the same person, matched by shared clones. The rearrangement joined TRBV6-2 or TRBV6-3 to TRBJ2-1, with 9 bases aligning to TRBD2. Sequences were derived from non-naive T cells sorted from PBMCs, sampled on the day of vaccination. Taken with the paper, the label for cell subset or site translates to: memory T cell fraction. The bases are TGTGCCAGCAGTTACACGCGGGGGGGTCTGGCCTACAATGAGCAGTTCTTC. This gives the protein CASSYTRGGLAYNEQFF.